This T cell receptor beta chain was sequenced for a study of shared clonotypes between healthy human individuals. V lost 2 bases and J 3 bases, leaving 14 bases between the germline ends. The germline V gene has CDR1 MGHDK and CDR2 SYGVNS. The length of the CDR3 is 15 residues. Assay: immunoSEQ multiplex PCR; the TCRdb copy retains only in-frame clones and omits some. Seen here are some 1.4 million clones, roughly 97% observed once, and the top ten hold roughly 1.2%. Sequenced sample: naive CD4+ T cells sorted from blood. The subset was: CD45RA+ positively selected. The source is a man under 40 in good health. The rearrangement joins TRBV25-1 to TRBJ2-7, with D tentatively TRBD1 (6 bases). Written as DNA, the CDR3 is TGTGCCAGCAGTGAACCGACAGGCCCCGTCTACGAGCAGTACTTC. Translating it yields CASSEPTGPVYEQYF.